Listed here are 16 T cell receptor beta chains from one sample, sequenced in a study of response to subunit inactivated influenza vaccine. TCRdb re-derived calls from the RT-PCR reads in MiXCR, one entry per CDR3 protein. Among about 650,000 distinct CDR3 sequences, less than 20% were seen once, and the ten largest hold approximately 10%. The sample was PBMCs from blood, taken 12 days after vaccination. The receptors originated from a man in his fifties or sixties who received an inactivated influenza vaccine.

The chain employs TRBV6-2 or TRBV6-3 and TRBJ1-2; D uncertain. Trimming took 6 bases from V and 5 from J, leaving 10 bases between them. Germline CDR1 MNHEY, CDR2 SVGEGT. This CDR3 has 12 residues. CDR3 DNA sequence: TGTGCCAGCAGGCGGCAGGCGTATGGCTACACCTTC. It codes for CASRRQAYGYTF.

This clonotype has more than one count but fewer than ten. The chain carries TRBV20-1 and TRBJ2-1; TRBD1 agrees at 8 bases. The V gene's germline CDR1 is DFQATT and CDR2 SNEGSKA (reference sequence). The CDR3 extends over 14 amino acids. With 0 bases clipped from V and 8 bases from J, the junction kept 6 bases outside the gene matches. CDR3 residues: CSARDGQGAYEQFF. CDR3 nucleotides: TGCAGTGCTAGAGACGGTCAGGGGGCCTATGAGCAGTTCTTC.

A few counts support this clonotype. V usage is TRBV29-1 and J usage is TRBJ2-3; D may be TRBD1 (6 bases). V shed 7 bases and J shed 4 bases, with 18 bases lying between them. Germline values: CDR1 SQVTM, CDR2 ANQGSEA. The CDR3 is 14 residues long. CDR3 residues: CSGGDRTKSDTQYF. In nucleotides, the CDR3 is TGCAGCGGCGGAGACAGGACGAAGTCAGATACGCAGTATTTT.

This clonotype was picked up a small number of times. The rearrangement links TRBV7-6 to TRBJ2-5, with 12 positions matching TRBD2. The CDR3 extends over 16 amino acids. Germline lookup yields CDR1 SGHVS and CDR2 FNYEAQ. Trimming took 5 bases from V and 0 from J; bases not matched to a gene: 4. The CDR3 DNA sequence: TGTGCCAGCAGCCATTGGACTAGCGGGGACCAAGAGACCCAGTACTTC. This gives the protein CASSHWTSGDQETQYF.

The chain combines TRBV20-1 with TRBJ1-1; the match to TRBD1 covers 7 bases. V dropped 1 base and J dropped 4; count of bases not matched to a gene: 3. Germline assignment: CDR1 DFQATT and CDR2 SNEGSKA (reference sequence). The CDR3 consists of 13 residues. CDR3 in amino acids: CSARAGGFTEAFF. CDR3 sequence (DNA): TGCAGTGCTAGAGCAGGGGGATTCACTGAAGCTTTCTTT.

DNA of the CDR3: TGTGCCTGGAGTGTCGGCCCTCATCTCGAGCAGTACTTC. Amino acids: CAWSVGPHLEQYF. V gene TRBV30 combines with J gene TRBJ2-7; D uncertain. V was trimmed by 0 bases and J by 6 bases, leaving 12 bases between them. The CDR3 runs 13 residues. Germline loops: CDR1 GTSNPN, CDR2 SVGIG (reference sequence).

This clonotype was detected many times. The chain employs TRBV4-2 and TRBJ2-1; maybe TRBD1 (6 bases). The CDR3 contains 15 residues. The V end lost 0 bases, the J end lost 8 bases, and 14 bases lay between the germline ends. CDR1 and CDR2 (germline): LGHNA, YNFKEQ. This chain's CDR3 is CASSQDLRTVDEQFF. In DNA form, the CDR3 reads TGTGCCAGCAGCCAAGACCTGCGGACAGTTGATGAGCAGTTCTTC.

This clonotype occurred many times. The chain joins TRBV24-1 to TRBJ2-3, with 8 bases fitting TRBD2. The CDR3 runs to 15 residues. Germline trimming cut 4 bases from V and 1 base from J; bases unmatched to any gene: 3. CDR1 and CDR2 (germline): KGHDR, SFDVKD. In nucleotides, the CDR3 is TGTGCCACCAGTGAGGTGACTAGCGGCACAGATACGCAGTATTTT. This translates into CATSEVTSGTDTQYF.

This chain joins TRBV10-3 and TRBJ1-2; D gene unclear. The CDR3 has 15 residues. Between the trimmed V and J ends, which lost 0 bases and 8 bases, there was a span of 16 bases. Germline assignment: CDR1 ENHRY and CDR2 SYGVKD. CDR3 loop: CAISESREGARGYTF. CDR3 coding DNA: TGTGCCATCAGTGAGTCGCGGGAGGGCGCTCGGGGCTACACCTTC.

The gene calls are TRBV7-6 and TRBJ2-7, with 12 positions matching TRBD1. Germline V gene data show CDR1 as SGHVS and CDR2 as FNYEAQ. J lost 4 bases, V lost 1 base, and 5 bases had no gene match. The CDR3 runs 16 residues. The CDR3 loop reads CASSLGPGQGAYEQYF. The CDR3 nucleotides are TGTGCCAGCAGCTTAGGGCCGGGACAGGGGGCTTACGAGCAGTACTTC.

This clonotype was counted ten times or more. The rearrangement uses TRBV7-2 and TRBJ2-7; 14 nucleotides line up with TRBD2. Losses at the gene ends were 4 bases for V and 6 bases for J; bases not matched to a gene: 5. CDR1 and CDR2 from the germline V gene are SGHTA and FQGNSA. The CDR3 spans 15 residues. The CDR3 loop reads CASSWTGLAGVEQYF. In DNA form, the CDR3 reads TGTGCCAGCAGCTGGACGGGACTAGCGGGAGTCGAGCAGTACTTC.

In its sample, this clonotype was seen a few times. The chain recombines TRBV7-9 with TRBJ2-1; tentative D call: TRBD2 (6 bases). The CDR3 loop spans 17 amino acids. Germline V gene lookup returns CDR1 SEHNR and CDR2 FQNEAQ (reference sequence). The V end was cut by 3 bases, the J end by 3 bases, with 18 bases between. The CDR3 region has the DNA TGTGCCAGCAGCTTTGTGTGGAGGGAGAAAGTCTACAATGAGCAGTTCTTC. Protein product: CASSFVWREKVYNEQFF.

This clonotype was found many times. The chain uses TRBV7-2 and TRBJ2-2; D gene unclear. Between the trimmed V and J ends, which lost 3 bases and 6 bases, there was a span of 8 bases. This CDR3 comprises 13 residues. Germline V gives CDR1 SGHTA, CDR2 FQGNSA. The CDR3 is CASSFIFPGELFF. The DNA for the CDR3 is TGTGCCAGCAGCTTCATTTTCCCCGGGGAGCTGTTTTTT.

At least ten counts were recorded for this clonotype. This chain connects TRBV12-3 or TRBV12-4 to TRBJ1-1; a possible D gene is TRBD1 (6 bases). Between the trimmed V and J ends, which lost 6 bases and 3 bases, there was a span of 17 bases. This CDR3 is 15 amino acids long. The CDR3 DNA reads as TGTGCCAGCAGCTCCGGGACACCATATGACACTGAAGCTTTCTTT. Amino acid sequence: CASSSGTPYDTEAFF.

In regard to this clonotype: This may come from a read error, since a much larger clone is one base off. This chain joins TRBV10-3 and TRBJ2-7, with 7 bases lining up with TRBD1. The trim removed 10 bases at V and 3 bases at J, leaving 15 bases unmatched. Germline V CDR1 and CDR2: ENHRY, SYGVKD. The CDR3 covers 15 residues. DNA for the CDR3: TGTGCCACCGTCGGGATCGGGACAGCTTTCTACGAGCAGTACGTC. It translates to CATVGIGTAFYEQYV.

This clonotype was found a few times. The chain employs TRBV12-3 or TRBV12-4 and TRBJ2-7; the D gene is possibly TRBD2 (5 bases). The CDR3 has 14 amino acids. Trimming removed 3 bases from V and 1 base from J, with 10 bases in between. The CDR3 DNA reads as TGTGCCAGCAGTTTTCCCAGCGGTTCCTACGAGCAGTACTTC. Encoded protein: CASSFPSGSYEQYF.